This entry lists 2 T cell receptor beta chains sequenced from one sample in a study of T-cell reconstitution after alpha-beta-depleted transplantation in children. Preparation of the TCRbeta library was carried out with unique molecular identifiers. TCRdb reprocessed the PCR reads with MiXCR, giving one entry per CDR3 protein. The sample lists roughly 100,000 distinct CDR3 sequences; 8% to 9% were seen once. The sequencing used PBMCs from the stem cell graft donor, collected from the stem cell graft. The receptors here all came from a human donor who donated a stem cell graft to a child with congenital amegakaryocytic thrombocytopenia.

At least ten counts were recorded for this clonotype. CDR3 nucleotide sequence: TGTGCCAGCAGCGAAGATGGGCGGTCTAGCACAGATACGCAGTATTTT. It translates to CASSEDGRSSTDTQYF. This rearrangement joins TRBV7-9 to TRBJ2-3; D remains unclear. V gave up 5 bases and J gave up 0 bases, with 15 bases separating them. The CDR3 is 16 amino acids. Germline V gene sequence: CDR1 SEHNR, CDR2 FQNEAQ (reference sequence).

This clonotype has a count of ten or more. The chain employs TRBV20-1 and TRBJ2-5; TRBD2 aligns across 9 bases. CDR3 length equals 16 residues. Unmatched junction bases numbered 14, after V lost 5 bases and J lost 4 bases. The germline gives CDR1 DFQATT, CDR2 SNEGSKA (reference sequence). The CDR3 reads CSASSQRGEWGETQYF. CDR3 DNA: TGCAGTGCTTCCTCTCAGCGGGGGGAATGGGGAGAGACCCAGTACTTC.